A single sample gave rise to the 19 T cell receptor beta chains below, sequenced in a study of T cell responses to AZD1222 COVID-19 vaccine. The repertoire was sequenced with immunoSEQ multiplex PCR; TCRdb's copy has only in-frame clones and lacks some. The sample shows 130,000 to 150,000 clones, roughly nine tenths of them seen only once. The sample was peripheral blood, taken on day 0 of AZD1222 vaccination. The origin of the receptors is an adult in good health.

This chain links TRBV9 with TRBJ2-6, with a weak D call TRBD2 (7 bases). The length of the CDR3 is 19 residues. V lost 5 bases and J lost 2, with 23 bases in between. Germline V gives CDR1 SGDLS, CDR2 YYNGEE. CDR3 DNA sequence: TGTGCCAGCAGTGCCAGGAGGGGGGGCGGATATGCTGGGGCCAACGTCCTGACTTTC. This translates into CASSARRGGGYAGANVLTF. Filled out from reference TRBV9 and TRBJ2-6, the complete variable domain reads DSGVTQTPKHLITATGQRVTLRCSPRSGDLSVYWYQQSLDQGLQFLIQYYNGEERAKGNILERFSAQQFPDLHSELNLSSLELGDSALYFCASSARRGGGYAGANVLTFGAGSRLTVL.

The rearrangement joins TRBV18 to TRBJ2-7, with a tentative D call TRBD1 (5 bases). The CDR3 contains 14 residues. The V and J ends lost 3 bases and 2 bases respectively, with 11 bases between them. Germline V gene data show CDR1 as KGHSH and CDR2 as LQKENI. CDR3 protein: CASSPDSYAYEQYF. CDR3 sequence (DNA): TGTGCCAGCTCACCTGACAGCTATGCCTACGAGCAGTACTTC.

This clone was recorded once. The CDR3 here is CASRSSYNEQFF. In DNA form, the CDR3 reads TGTGCCAGCAGGAGCTCCTACAATGAGCAGTTCTTC. The chain recombines TRBV28 with TRBJ2-1; D gene unclear. This CDR3 contains 12 residues. Trimming cost V 6 bases and J 0 bases, with 3 bases left between them. Germline loops: CDR1 MDHEN, CDR2 SYDVKM.

The CDR3 DNA reads TGTGCCAGCAGCCGCGACAGGGTTAAGACCCAGTACTTC. This encodes CASSRDRVKTQYF. The chain combines TRBV7-2 with TRBJ2-5; TRBD1 matches 7 bases. J gave up 6 bases and V 5 bases, and 6 bases lay outside the gene matches. The CDR3 has 13 amino acids. Germline V gives CDR1 SGHTA, CDR2 FQGNSA. Variable domain in full (rest from reference TRBV7-2 and TRBJ2-5): GAGVSQSPSNKVTEKGKDVELRCDPISGHTALYWYRQSLGQGLEFLIYFQGNSAPDKSGLPSDRFSAERTGGSVSTLTIQRTQQEDSAVYLCASSRDRVKTQYFGPGTRLLVL.

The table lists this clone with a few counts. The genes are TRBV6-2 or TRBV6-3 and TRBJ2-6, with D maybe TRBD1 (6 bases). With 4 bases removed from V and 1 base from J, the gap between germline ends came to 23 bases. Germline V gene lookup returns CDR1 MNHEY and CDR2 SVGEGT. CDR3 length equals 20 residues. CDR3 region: CASSLLAPGHRGSGANVLTF. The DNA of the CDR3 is TGTGCCAGCAGTTTACTCGCACCGGGACACCGTGGATCTGGGGCCAACGTCCTGACTTTC.

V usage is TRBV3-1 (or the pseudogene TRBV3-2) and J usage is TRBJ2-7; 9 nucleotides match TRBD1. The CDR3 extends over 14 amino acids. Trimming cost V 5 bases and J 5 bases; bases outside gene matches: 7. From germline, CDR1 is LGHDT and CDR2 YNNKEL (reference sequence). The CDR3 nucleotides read TGTGCCAGCAGCGTCCGGACAGGGGATCACGAGCAGTACTTC. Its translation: CASSVRTGDHEQYF.

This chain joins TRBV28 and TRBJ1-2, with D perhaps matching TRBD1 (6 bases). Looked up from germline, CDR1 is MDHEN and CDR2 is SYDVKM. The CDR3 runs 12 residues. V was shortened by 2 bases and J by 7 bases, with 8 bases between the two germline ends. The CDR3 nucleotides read TGTGCCAGCAGTTTAGGAGGGGGTGGCTACACCTTC. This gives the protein CASSLGGGGYTF.

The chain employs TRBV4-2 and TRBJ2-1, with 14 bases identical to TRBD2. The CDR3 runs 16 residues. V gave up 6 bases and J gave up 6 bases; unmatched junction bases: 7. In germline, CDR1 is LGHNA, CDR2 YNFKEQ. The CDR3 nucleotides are TGTGCCAGCAGTCCCGGGACTAGCGGGAGAATCAATGAGCAGTTCTTC. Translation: CASSPGTSGRINEQFF.

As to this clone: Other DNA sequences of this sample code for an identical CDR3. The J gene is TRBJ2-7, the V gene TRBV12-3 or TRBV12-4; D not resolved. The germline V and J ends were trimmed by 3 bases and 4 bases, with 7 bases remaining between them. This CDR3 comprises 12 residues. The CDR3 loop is CASSLLGYEQYF. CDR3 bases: TGTGCCAGCAGTTTGTTAGGATACGAGCAGTACTTC.

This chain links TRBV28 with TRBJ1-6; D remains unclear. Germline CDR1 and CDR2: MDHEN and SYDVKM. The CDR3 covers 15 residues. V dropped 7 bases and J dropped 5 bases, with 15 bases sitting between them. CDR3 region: CASTLRVTDNSPLHF. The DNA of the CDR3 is TGTGCCAGCACCCTGCGGGTCACCGATAATTCACCCCTCCACTTT.

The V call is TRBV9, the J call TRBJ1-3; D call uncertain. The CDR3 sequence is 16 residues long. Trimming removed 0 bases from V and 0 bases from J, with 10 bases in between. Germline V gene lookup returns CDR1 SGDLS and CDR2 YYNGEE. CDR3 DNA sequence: TGTGCCAGCAGCGTAGCTACTGAAATCTCTGGAAACACCATATATTTT. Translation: CASSVATEISGNTIYF. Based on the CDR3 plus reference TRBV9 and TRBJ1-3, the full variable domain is DSGVTQTPKHLITATGQRVTLRCSPRSGDLSVYWYQQSLDQGLQFLIQYYNGEERAKGNILERFSAQQFPDLHSELNLSSLELGDSALYFCASSVATEISGNTIYFGEGSWLTVV.

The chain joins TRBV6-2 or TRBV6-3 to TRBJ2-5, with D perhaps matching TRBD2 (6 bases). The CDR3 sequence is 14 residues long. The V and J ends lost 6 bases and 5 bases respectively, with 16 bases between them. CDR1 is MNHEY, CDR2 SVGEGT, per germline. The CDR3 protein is CASSQGLPGETQYF. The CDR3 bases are TGTGCCAGCAGCCAGGGACTCCCGGGGGAGACCCAGTACTTC.

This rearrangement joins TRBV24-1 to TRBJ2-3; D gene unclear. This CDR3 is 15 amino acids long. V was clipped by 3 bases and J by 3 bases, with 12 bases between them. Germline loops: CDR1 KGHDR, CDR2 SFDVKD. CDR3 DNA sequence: TGTGCCACCAGTGATCCACGAGCGACGACAGATACGCAGTATTTT. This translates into CATSDPRATTDTQYF.

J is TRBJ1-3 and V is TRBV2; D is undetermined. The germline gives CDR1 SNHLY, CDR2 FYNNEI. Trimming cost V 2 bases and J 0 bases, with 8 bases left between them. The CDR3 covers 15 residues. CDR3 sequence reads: CASSELSSSGNTIYF. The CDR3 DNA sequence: TGTGCCAGCAGTGAACTCTCGAGCTCTGGAAACACCATATATTTT. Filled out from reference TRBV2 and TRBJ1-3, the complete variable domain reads EPEVTQTPSHQVTQMGQEVILRCVPISNHLYFYWYRQILGQKVEFLVSFYNNEISEKSEIFDDQFSVERPDGSNFTLKIRSTKLEDSAMYFCASSELSSSGNTIYFGEGSWLTVV.

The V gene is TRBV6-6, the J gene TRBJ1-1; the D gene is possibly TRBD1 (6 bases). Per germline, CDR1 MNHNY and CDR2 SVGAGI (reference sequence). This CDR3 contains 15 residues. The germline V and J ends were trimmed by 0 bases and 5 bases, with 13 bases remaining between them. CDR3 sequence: CASSYSRGERTEAFF. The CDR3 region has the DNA TGTGCCAGCAGTTACTCGAGGGGGGAGAGGACTGAAGCTTTCTTT.

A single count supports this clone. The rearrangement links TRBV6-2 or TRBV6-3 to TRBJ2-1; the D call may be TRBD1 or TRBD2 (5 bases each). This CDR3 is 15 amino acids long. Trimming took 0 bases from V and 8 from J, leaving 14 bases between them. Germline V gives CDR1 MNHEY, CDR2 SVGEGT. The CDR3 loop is CASSYSGIAGHEQFF. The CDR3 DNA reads TGTGCCAGCAGTTACTCCGGGATAGCAGGGCATGAGCAGTTCTTC.

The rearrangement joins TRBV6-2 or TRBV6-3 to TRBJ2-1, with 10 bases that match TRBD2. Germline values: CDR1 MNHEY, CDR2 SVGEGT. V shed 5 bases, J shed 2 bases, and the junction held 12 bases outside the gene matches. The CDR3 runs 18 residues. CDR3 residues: CASSRPSGRRPTYNEQFF. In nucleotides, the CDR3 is TGTGCCAGCAGTCGTCCTAGCGGGAGACGTCCTACCTACAATGAGCAGTTCTTC.

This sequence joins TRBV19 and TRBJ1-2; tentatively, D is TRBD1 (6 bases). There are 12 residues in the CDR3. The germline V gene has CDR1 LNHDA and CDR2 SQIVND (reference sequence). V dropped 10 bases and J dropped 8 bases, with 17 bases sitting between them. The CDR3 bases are TGTGCCAATAGGACAGTCCCCTGGGGCTACACCTTC. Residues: CANRTVPWGYTF.

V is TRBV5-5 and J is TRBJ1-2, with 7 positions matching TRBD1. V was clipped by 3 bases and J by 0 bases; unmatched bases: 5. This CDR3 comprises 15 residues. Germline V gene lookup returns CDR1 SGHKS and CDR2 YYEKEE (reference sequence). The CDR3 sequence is CASSSTGTANYGYTF. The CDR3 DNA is TGTGCCAGCAGCTCCACCGGGACAGCTAACTATGGCTACACCTTC.